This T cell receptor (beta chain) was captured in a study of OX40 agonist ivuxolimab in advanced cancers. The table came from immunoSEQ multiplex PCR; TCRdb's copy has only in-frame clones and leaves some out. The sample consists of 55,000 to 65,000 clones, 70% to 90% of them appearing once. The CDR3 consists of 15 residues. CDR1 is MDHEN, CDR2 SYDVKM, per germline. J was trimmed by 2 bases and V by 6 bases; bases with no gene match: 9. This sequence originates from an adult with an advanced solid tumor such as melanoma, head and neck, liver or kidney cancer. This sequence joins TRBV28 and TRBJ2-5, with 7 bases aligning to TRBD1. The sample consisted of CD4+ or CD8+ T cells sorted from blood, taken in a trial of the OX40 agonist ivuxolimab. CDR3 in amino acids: CASRLLQGPQETQYF. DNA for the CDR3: TGTGCCAGCAGGCTACTACAGGGGCCGCAAGAGACCCAGTACTTC.